Presented here are 27 T cell receptor beta chains from one specimen sequenced in a study of memory CD8 T cells in hepatitis C reinfection. As for time point: peak reinfection, 3 to 8 weeks after reinfection detection. No in vitro expansion preceded TCR sequencing of the sorted cells. Profiling relied on immunoSEQ multiplex PCR, and the TCRdb table lists in-frame clones only, not all of them. Of under 50,000 clones in the sample, roughly 88% were seen once. The sequenced material came from naive CD8+ T cells sorted from blood. The receptor source for this set is a man younger than 35 with hepatitis C virus infection.

J is TRBJ2-2 and V is TRBV6-6; 9 nucleotides match TRBD2. CDR3 length: 15 amino acids. The V segment lost 0 bases and the J segment 5 bases; nucleotides outside the gene matches: 1. The V gene's germline CDR1 is MNHNY and CDR2 SVGAGI (reference sequence). DNA for the CDR3: TGTGCCAGCAGTTACTCCGGACTAGCGACCGGGGAGCTGTTTTTT. Protein sequence: CASSYSGLATGELFF.

The CDR3 here is CAISESSSGSHEQYF. CDR3 DNA: TGTGCCATCAGTGAGTCGAGTAGCGGGAGCCACGAGCAGTACTTC. This rearrangement joins TRBV10-3 to TRBJ2-7; 9 positions agree with TRBD2. CDR1 is ENHRY, CDR2 SYGVKD, per germline. This CDR3 is 15 amino acids long. The V segment lost 0 bases and the J segment 5 bases; nucleotides outside the gene matches: 5.

This rearrangement joins TRBV11-2 to TRBJ2-2, with 10 bases aligning to TRBD2. In germline, CDR1 is SGHAT, CDR2 FQNNGV. The V segment lost 5 bases and the J segment 3 bases; nucleotides outside the gene matches: 3. This CDR3 is 15 amino acids long. CDR3 region: CASSALAGHTGELFF. The CDR3 nucleotides are TGTGCCAGCAGCGCACTAGCGGGGCACACCGGGGAGCTGTTTTTT.

The chain couples TRBV4-3 to TRBJ1-4; 8 bases match TRBD1. The CDR3 has 16 amino acids. The ends lost 2 bases at V and 3 bases at J; junction bases unmatched: 5. Germline values: CDR1 LGHNA, CDR2 YSLEER. The DNA of the CDR3 is TGCGCCAGCAGCCAAAGTTGGACAGGGCCTAATGAAAAACTGTTTTTT. Translation gives CASSQSWTGPNEKLFF.

The genes are TRBV27 and TRBJ1-1, with TRBD1 identical over 7 bases. Losses at the gene ends were 2 bases for V and 5 bases for J; bases not matched to a gene: 8. CDR3 length: 15 residues. Germline V gives CDR1 MNHEY, CDR2 SMNVEV (reference sequence). This CDR3 is CASSLVLAGGTEAFF. CDR3 DNA sequence: TGTGCCAGCAGTTTAGTCCTGGCAGGGGGTACTGAAGCTTTCTTT.

The CDR3 DNA sequence: TGTGCCAGCAGCGGGGGTAGCGGGGGAGTCGGGCAGTATTTT. It translates to CASSGGSGGVGQYF. J is TRBJ2-3 and V is TRBV9; TRBD2 matches 9 bases. Trimming removed 3 bases from V and 11 bases from J; junction bases left unmatched: 10. The CDR3 extends over 14 amino acids. Germline loops: CDR1 SGDLS, CDR2 YYNGEE.

The chain uses TRBV6-6 and TRBJ2-7; the match to TRBD2 covers 9 bases. Germline V gene sequence: CDR1 MNHNY, CDR2 SVGAGI (reference sequence). Unmatched junction bases numbered 7, after V lost 5 bases and J lost 2 bases. This CDR3 comprises 15 residues. CDR3 nucleotides: TGTGCCAGCAGTCCCTCTAGCGGGGAAACCTACGAGCAGTACTTC. As protein: CASSPSSGETYEQYF.

This sequence joins TRBV10-2 and TRBJ1-6; tentative D call: TRBD1 (5 bases). This CDR3 comprises 14 residues. Germline V gene data show CDR1 as WSHSY and CDR2 as SAAADI. The V gene lost 0 bases and the J gene lost 5 bases, with 5 bases spanning the gap. CDR3 residues: CASSESTDNSPLHF. The CDR3 DNA reads TGCGCCAGCAGTGAGTCGACAGATAATTCACCCCTCCACTTT.

The chain links TRBV5-1 to TRBJ2-1, with TRBD2 as a possible D gene (5 bases). The CDR3 spans 11 residues. Trimming took off 7 bases at V and 8 bases at J, with 10 bases between the two ends. CDR1 and CDR2 from the germline V gene are SGHRS and YFSETQ. In DNA, the CDR3 is TGCGCCAGCGGGAGCACTTATGAGCAGTTCTTC. As protein: CASGSTYEQFF. Full variable domain (missing parts from reference TRBV5-1 and TRBJ2-1): KAGVTQTPRYLIKTRGQQVTLSCSPISGHRSVSWYQQTPGQGLQFLFEYFSETQRNKGNFPGRFSGRQFSNSRSEMNVSTLELGDSALYLCASGSTYEQFFGPGTRLTVL.

The V and J genes are TRBV5-1 and TRBJ1-1; no firm D call. Germline V lookup: CDR1 SGHRS, CDR2 YFSETQ. CDR3 length: 13 residues. Trimming shortened V by 0 bases and J by 0 bases, and 3 bases separated the two germline ends. CDR3: CASSLALNTEAFF. CDR3 sequence (DNA): TGCGCCAGCAGCTTGGCCTTGAACACTGAAGCTTTCTTT. Full variable domain (missing parts from reference TRBV5-1 and TRBJ1-1): KAGVTQTPRYLIKTRGQQVTLSCSPISGHRSVSWYQQTPGQGLQFLFEYFSETQRNKGNFPGRFSGRQFSNSRSEMNVSTLELGDSALYLCASSLALNTEAFFGQGTRLTVV.

J is TRBJ2-5 and V is TRBV7-8; 9 nucleotides align to TRBD1. The V segment lost 6 bases and the J segment 5 bases; nucleotides outside the gene matches: 7. Per germline, CDR1 SGHVS and CDR2 FQNEAQ. The CDR3 has 14 residues. CDR3 sequence reads: CASRGTGGRETQYF. The DNA of the CDR3 is TGTGCCAGCAGGGGCACAGGGGGCAGGGAGACCCAGTACTTC.

The CDR3 protein is CASSWTGGELFF. In nucleotides, the CDR3 is TGTGCCAGCAGTTGGACAGGAGGGGAGCTGTTTTTT. The chain couples TRBV6-1 to TRBJ2-2; TRBD1 matches 7 bases. The CDR3 covers 12 residues. Looked up from germline, CDR1 is MNHNS and CDR2 is SASEGT. V was clipped by 5 bases and J by 8 bases; unmatched bases: 2.

The chain combines TRBV10-2 with TRBJ1-2; the D is unclear. The CDR3 has 13 amino acids. Germline V gives CDR1 WSHSY, CDR2 SAAADI. Trimming took 2 bases from V and 2 from J, leaving 6 bases between them. The CDR3 DNA reads TGCGCCAGCAGTGAGCTTAGAAACTATGGCTACACCTTC. Its translation: CASSELRNYGYTF.

In its sample, this clone was seen a few times. V and J are TRBV5-4 and TRBJ1-1; tentatively, D is TRBD1 (5 bases). V was shortened by 3 bases and J by 11 bases, with 11 bases between the two germline ends. This CDR3 contains 11 residues. Germline V gene lookup returns CDR1 SGHNT and CDR2 YYREEE (reference sequence). The CDR3 here is CASSSPGGAFF. Written as DNA, the CDR3 is TGTGCCAGCAGCTCGCCGGGGGGGGCTTTCTTT.

DNA for the CDR3: TGTGCCAGCAGCAGGGGACAGGGCTTCGGTGAAGCTTTCTTT. Amino acid sequence: CASSRGQGFGEAFF. J is TRBJ1-1 and V is TRBV9, with TRBD1 matching 9 bases. Germline V gene data show CDR1 as SGDLS and CDR2 as YYNGEE. V gave up 4 bases and J gave up 7 bases; unmatched junction bases: 8. This CDR3 has 14 residues. Using reference TRBV9 and TRBJ1-1 for the parts outside the CDR3, the full variable domain is DSGVTQTPKHLITATGQRVTLRCSPRSGDLSVYWYQQSLDQGLQFLIQYYNGEERAKGNILERFSAQQFPDLHSELNLSSLELGDSALYFCASSRGQGFGEAFFGQGTRLTVV.

The chain joins TRBV4-1 to TRBJ2-1; D is unresolved. CDR1 and CDR2 from the germline V gene are MGHRA and YSYEKL. V lost 0 bases and J lost 10, with 16 bases in between. CDR3 length: 15 residues. CDR3 nucleotide sequence: TGCGCCAGCAGCCAAGATCCGAGCCTAGTCAGCGAGCAGTTCTTC. Protein: CASSQDPSLVSEQFF.

This clone was detected only once. The CDR3 nucleotides read TGTGCCAGTAGCCTTGGGACAGCCGGGAGTTCACCCCTCCACTTT. This encodes CASSLGTAGSSPLHF. The rearrangement links TRBV19 to TRBJ1-6; TRBD1 agrees at 7 bases. CDR3 length: 15 residues. The germline V gene encodes CDR1 LNHDA and CDR2 SQIVND (reference sequence). Trimming removed 6 bases from V and 9 bases from J; junction bases left unmatched: 11.

V is TRBV6-5 and J is TRBJ1-2, with D possibly being TRBD1 (5 bases). The CDR3 totals 14 residues. The V end was cut by 3 bases, the J end by 5 bases, with 13 bases between. Germline CDR1 and CDR2: MNHEY and SVGAGI. CDR3 sequence: CASSYSQGVYGYTF. CDR3 in DNA: TGTGCCAGCAGTTATAGCCAGGGCGTTTATGGCTACACCTTC.

This chain joins TRBV7-2 and TRBJ1-4, with a possible D match to TRBD1 (6 bases). Trimming took 1 base from V and 4 from J, leaving 13 bases between them. The CDR3 is made up of 16 amino acids. CDR1 and CDR2 (germline): SGHTA, FQGNSA. The CDR3 region is CASSLGVGRGNEKLFF. CDR3 nucleotides: TGTGCCAGCAGCTTAGGGGTTGGCAGGGGTAATGAAAAACTGTTTTTT.

This clone was counted a single time. The chain uses TRBV5-8 and TRBJ2-7; unclear D gene. CDR1 is SGHTS and CDR2 is YDEGEE in the germline V gene. Between the trimmed V and J ends, which lost 4 bases and 0 bases, there was a span of 14 bases. The CDR3 extends over 15 amino acids. As DNA, the CDR3 is TGTGCCAGCAGCCTAGGCTTCCAAGGCTCCTACGAGCAGTACGTC. Its protein product is CASSLGFQGSYEQYV.

The CDR3 sequence is CASSWTGGTNTGELFF. CDR3 nucleotide sequence: TGTGCCAGCAGCTGGACAGGGGGAACGAACACCGGGGAGCTGTTTTTT. The J gene is TRBJ2-2, the V gene TRBV7-6; 10 nucleotides match TRBD1. With 4 bases clipped from V and 0 bases from J, the junction kept 2 bases outside the gene matches. There are 16 residues in the CDR3. Germline values: CDR1 SGHVS, CDR2 FNYEAQ. The full variable domain, its missing parts supplied by reference TRBV7-6 and TRBJ2-2, is GAGVSQSPRYKVTKRGQDVALRCDPISGHVSLYWYRQALGQGPEFLTYFNYEAQQDKSGLPNDRFSAERPEGSISTLTIQRTEQRDSAMYRCASSWTGGTNTGELFFGEGSRLTVL.

The chain joins TRBV5-6 to TRBJ1-2; 11 bases align to TRBD1. This CDR3 has 15 residues. The germline V gene has CDR1 SGHDT and CDR2 YYEEEE. The V gene end was trimmed by 4 bases and the J gene end by 7 bases; junction bases not matched to a gene: 9. As DNA, the CDR3 is TGTGCCAGCAGCGCGGGACAGGGGGTTCCCCTTGGCTACACCTTC. Translating it yields CASSAGQGVPLGYTF.

This clone was picked up a small number of times. The rearrangement joins TRBV5-1 to TRBJ1-1; D call uncertain. Trimming shortened V by 0 bases and J by 0 bases, and 9 bases separated the two germline ends. Germline V lookup: CDR1 SGHRS, CDR2 YFSETQ. The CDR3 consists of 15 residues. Here the CDR3 reads CASSLDGQMNTEAFF. DNA for the CDR3: TGCGCCAGCAGCTTGGACGGTCAAATGAACACTGAAGCTTTCTTT.

The CDR3 nucleotides read TGTGCCAGCAGCCTAGGGGGGGGGACTGAAAAACTGTTTTTT. It translates to CASSLGGGTEKLFF. The chain links TRBV9 to TRBJ1-4; D may be TRBD1 (6 bases). CDR3 length equals 14 residues. Germline lookup yields CDR1 SGDLS and CDR2 YYNGEE. Trimming cost V 4 bases and J 7 bases, with 14 bases left between them.

The V call is TRBV14, the J call TRBJ2-1, with TRBD1 matching over 9 bases. J lost 14 bases, V lost 0 bases, and 5 bases had no gene match. Germline V CDR1 and CDR2: SGHDN, FVKESK. The CDR3 is 13 amino acids. DNA for the CDR3: TGTGCCAGCAGCCAAGATCTGGGGACAGGGAAGTTCTTC. This translates into CASSQDLGTGKFF.

This clone was recorded once. This chain uses TRBV4-2 with TRBJ2-5; perhaps TRBD2 as D (6 bases). TRBJ2-7 explains the end of the DNA better; the J call may be wrong. Germline CDR1 reads LGHNA; CDR2 reads YNFKEQ. The CDR3 is 13 amino acids. CDR3 in DNA: TGTGCCAGCAGCCAACGGGGGACGTACGAGCAGTACTTC. Translated: CASSQRGTYEQYF.

The chain couples TRBV9 to TRBJ2-2; 11 bases match TRBD2. CDR3 length: 16 amino acids. V lost 3 bases to trimming and J lost 6 bases; unmatched junction nucleotides: 7. CDR1 and CDR2 (germline): SGDLS, YYNGEE. The CDR3 sequence is CASSAMELAGAGELFF. The DNA for the CDR3 is TGTGCCAGCAGCGCTATGGAACTAGCGGGAGCCGGGGAGCTGTTTTTT.